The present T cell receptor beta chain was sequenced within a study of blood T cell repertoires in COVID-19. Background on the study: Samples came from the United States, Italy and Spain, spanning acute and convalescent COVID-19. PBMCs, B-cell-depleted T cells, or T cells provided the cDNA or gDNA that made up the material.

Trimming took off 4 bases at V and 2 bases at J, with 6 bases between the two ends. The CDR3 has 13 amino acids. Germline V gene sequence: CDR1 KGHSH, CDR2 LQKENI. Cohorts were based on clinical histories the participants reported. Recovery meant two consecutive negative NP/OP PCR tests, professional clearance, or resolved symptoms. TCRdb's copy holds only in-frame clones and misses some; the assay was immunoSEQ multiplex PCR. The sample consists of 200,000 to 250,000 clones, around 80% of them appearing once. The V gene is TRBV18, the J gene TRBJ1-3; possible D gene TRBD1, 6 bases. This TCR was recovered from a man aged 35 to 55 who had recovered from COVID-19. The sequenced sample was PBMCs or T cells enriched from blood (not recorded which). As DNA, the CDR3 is TGTGCCAGCTCACGGGGGCCTGGAAACACCATATATTTT. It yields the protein CASSRGPGNTIYF.